This T cell receptor beta chain was captured in a study of neurological immune-mediated disorders. The table lists this clonotype with many counts. A total of 2 million PBMCs stored at -80 degrees C provided the unsorted libraries. Synthesis of cDNA was accomplished via 5'RACE employing 10-nucleotide random UMIs. TCRdb called the 5' RACE reads again in MiXCR, with one record for every CDR3 protein. The profile shows roughly 88,000 distinct CDR3 sequences, 3.5% of them singletons. This TCR came from a woman aged 45 to 65 with multiple sclerosis. Source material: PBMCs.

In nucleotides, the CDR3 is TGCGCCAGCAGCTTGTGGTCGAGTGATACGCAGAACACTGAAGCTTTCTTT. Its translation: CASSLWSSDTQNTEAFF. The chain joins TRBV5-1 to TRBJ1-1; D is undetermined. Germline-derived CDR1 and CDR2 are SGHRS and YFSETQ. The CDR3 length is 17 residues. The V and J ends lost 1 base and 1 base respectively, with 17 bases between them.